The 16 T cell receptor beta chains presented below share a single source sample, sequenced in a study of T cell responses to AZD1222 COVID-19 vaccine. Method: immunoSEQ multiplex PCR; TCRdb's copy keeps in-frame clones and lacks some. The sample lists roughly 76,000 clones; 70% to 90% were seen once. The sequencing used peripheral blood, collected on day 0 of AZD1222 vaccination. Receptors were obtained from an adult in good health.

The J gene is TRBJ2-2, the V gene TRBV28; the D gene is possibly TRBD2 (5 bases). CDR3 length equals 16 residues. Trimming removed 5 bases from V and 0 bases from J, with 13 bases in between. Germline CDR1 is MDHEN and CDR2 is SYDVKM. CDR3: CASSPPAATNTGELFF. Here the CDR3 DNA reads TGTGCCAGCAGTCCCCCAGCGGCTACGAACACCGGGGAGCTGTTTTTT.

The chain employs TRBV21-1 and TRBJ2-1; the DNA was not compared with TRBD2, the D call given in the table. TRBV21-1 is termed a pseudogene. CDR3 size: 16 residues. The CDR3 bases are TGTGCCAGCAGCAGGGGGACTAGCGGGAGTCACAATGAGCAGTTCTTC. Translation gives CASSRGTSGSHNEQFF.

The chain combines TRBV10-2 with TRBJ1-2, with TRBD1 matching 8 bases. Germline loops: CDR1 WSHSY, CDR2 SAAADI. V shed 6 bases and J 7 bases; nucleotides not matched to a gene: 7. This CDR3 has 13 amino acids. DNA for the CDR3: TGCGCCAGCAGGGACAGGGCCGAGGGTGGCTACACCTTC. It encodes CASRDRAEGGYTF.

V gene TRBV13 combines with J gene TRBJ2-2; the D gene is possibly TRBD2 (6 bases). CDR3 length equals 17 residues. Germline CDR1 and CDR2: PRHDT and FYEKMQ (reference sequence). Trimming removed 4 bases from V and 6 bases from J, with 21 bases in between. The CDR3 here is CASSSPGLLLGAGELFF. As DNA, the CDR3 is TGTGCCAGCAGCTCGCCGGGACTTCTCCTTGGGGCCGGGGAGCTGTTTTTT.

The J gene is TRBJ2-7, the V gene TRBV28; the D gene could be TRBD1 or TRBD2 (6 bases each). The CDR3 runs 14 residues. Germline CDR1 reads MDHEN; CDR2 reads SYDVKM. Trimming took 6 bases from V and 6 from J, leaving 18 bases between them. Here the CDR3 reads CASRSGGRGPEQYF. CDR3 DNA: TGTGCCAGCAGATCTGGGGGGCGCGGGCCCGAGCAGTACTTC.

The CDR3 region is CASSAEIGMRASVYEQYV. As DNA, the CDR3 is TGCGCCAGCAGTGCAGAGATAGGGATGCGGGCCTCGGTCTACGAGCAGTACGTC. The J gene is TRBJ2-7, the V gene TRBV10-2, with D perhaps matching TRBD2 (5 bases). The V gene's germline CDR1 is WSHSY and CDR2 SAAADI. The length of the CDR3 is 18 residues. V was pared by 4 bases and J by 3 bases, with 25 bases between.

The J gene is TRBJ2-1, the V gene TRBV25-1; 10 nucleotides match TRBD2. CDR1 is MGHDK, CDR2 SYGVNS, per germline. V was clipped by 1 base and J by 3 bases; unmatched bases: 3. This CDR3 contains 16 residues. The DNA for the CDR3 is TGTGCCAGCAGTGAATTGACTAGCGGGTACTACAATGAGCAGTTCTTC. This codes for CASSELTSGYYNEQFF. The whole variable domain, remainder taken from reference TRBV25-1 and TRBJ2-1, is EADIYQTPRYLVIGTGKKITLECSQTMGHDKMYWYQQDPGMELHLIHYSYGVNSTEKGDLSSESTVSRIRTEHFPLTLESARPSHTSQYLCASSELTSGYYNEQFFGPGTRLTVL.

The V gene is TRBV28, the J gene TRBJ1-5; D is possibly TRBD1 (5 bases). The CDR3 length is 15 residues. Trimming left V 1 base short and J 7 bases short, with 14 bases between. Germline loops: CDR1 MDHEN, CDR2 SYDVKM. CDR3 bases: TGTGCCAGCAGTTTATTAGCCAGGGTTAACCAGCCCCAGCATTTT. Protein sequence: CASSLLARVNQPQHF.

J is TRBJ1-2 and V is TRBV5-3, with a tentative D call TRBD1 (5 bases). TRBV5-3 is classed as an ORF, of uncertain function. The CDR3 runs to 12 residues. Trimming stripped 5 bases from V and 7 bases from J, with 12 bases between. This chain's CDR3 is CARRSDIPGYTF. The CDR3, as DNA: TGTGCCAGAAGATCGGACATTCCTGGCTACACCTTC.

This clone occurred a few times. J is TRBJ2-7 and V is TRBV27; TRBD1 matches at 7 bases. The V segment lost 5 bases and the J segment 2 bases; nucleotides outside the gene matches: 6. The CDR3 sequence is 14 residues long. Germline V gene lookup returns CDR1 MNHEY and CDR2 SMNVEV (reference sequence). Here the CDR3 DNA reads TGTGCCAGCAGTGTTGGACAGGCCCCCTACGAGCAGTACTTC. Translation gives CASSVGQAPYEQYF.

There are a few counts of this clone. The V call is TRBV6-4, the J call TRBJ2-1; D gene uncertain. CDR3 size: 13 residues. Trimming took 3 bases from V and 15 from J, leaving 18 bases between them. CDR1 and CDR2 (germline): MRHNA, SNTAGT. CDR3 amino acids: CASSEGPNNEVFF. The CDR3 bases are TGTGCCAGCAGTGAGGGTCCGAATAATGAGGTGTTCTTC.

This rearrangement joins TRBV29-1 to TRBJ2-7; 9 bases match TRBD1. The CDR3 has 14 residues. V trimming: 6 bases; J trimming: 0 bases; junction bases outside the gene matches: 6. Germline CDR1 SQVTM, CDR2 ANQGSEA. As DNA, the CDR3 is TGCAGCGTCGCGGGACAGGGAAGCTCCTACGAGCAGTACTTC. This encodes CSVAGQGSSYEQYF.

This rearrangement joins TRBV11-2 to TRBJ2-3; D tentatively reads TRBD1 or TRBD2 (7 bases each). The germline V gene encodes CDR1 SGHAT and CDR2 FQNNGV. The V end lost 5 bases, the J end lost 9 bases, and 12 bases lay between the germline ends. This CDR3 contains 12 residues. The CDR3 coding sequence is TGTGCCAGCAGCCCAGGGGGGGGGACGCAGTATTTT. Its translation: CASSPGGGTQYF. Full variable domain (rest looked up from reference TRBV11-2 and TRBJ2-3): EAGVAQSPRYKIIEKRQSVAFWCNPISGHATLYWYQQILGQGPKLLIQFQNNGVVDDSQLPKDRFSAERLKGVDSTLKIQPAKLEDSAVYLCASSPGGGTQYFGPGTRLTVL.

The sample holds one count of this clone. The chain carries TRBV5-5 and TRBJ1-3; tentatively, D is TRBD1 (5 bases). CDR3 length: 16 amino acids. Germline V gives CDR1 SGHKS, CDR2 YYEKEE (reference sequence). The V end was cut by 4 bases, the J end by 11 bases, with 25 bases between. CDR3: CASSARTAGFGTSIYF. The DNA for the CDR3 is TGTGCCAGCAGCGCACGAACGGCAGGGTTCGGGACCTCCATATATTTT.

The chain employs TRBV11-2 and TRBJ2-7; no clear D gene. The CDR3 is 12 amino acids. Germline V gives CDR1 SGHAT, CDR2 FQNNGV. Trimming pared 5 bases from V and 6 bases from J, leaving 11 bases between. The CDR3 region is CASSEQTLEQYF. The CDR3 DNA sequence: TGTGCCAGCAGCGAGCAGACCCTCGAGCAGTACTTC. Drawing the rest from reference TRBV11-2 and TRBJ2-7, the complete variable domain is EAGVAQSPRYKIIEKRQSVAFWCNPISGHATLYWYQQILGQGPKLLIQFQNNGVVDDSQLPKDRFSAERLKGVDSTLKIQPAKLEDSAVYLCASSEQTLEQYFGPGTRLTVT.

This chain connects TRBV7-8 to TRBJ1-2, with 7 positions matching TRBD1. J gave up 6 bases and V 1 base, and 5 bases lay outside the gene matches. The CDR3 has 14 residues. Germline CDR1 reads SGHVS; CDR2 reads FQNEAQ. The CDR3 loop reads CASSLGWDRDGYTF. The DNA of the CDR3 is TGTGCCAGCAGCTTAGGATGGGACAGAGATGGCTACACCTTC.